This T cell receptor beta chain was sequenced for a study of cytomegalovirus exposure and HLA in healthy donors listed by TCRdb under 2017. In terms of the full investigation: According to an earlier analysis of 450 to 650 of the donors, some 180 million T cells yielded over 90 million unique TCR beta sequences and 276 Gb of sequence data. In an earlier analysis of about 590 of the donors, high-throughput TCR beta sequencing was used to judge whether each TCR beta V gene segment behaved as functional or pseudogenic. Donor age, sex, ethnicity and CMV serostatus were collected together with the repertoire data. Several DR-DQ haplotypes were treated as single units for association and clustering because of strong linkage in the cohort. Among the roughly 410 genotyped donors, approximately 82% belonged to the genetic ancestry cluster associated with self-reported Caucasian donors. The T cell repertoires of 670 or so subjects were profiled by immunosequencing and related to cytomegalovirus serostatus. To predict cytomegalovirus infection status, the study combined high-throughput TCR immunosequencing, statistical association of individual TCRs with disease status, and machine learning. Typing coverage differed by locus: A, B, C, DRB1 and DQB1 were typed in about 620-640 donors, DQA1 in about 510, DPA1 in roughly 590, and DPB1 in approximately 450. The study was designed to test whether signatures of past pathogen exposure could be identified by cataloging public T cell receptors. In the later analysis, no new phenotypic data were used to find candidate immune exposures; instead, reliance was placed on TCR beta sequences and their occurrence across donors. Every repertoire in the discovery cohort had been generated on one and the same sequencing platform. Both class I and class II loci were covered by HLA typing, at four-digit resolution. Besides the first cohort of roughly 640 subjects, a separate validation cohort made up of roughly 130 different subjects was used. Among 300 to 500 genotyped donors of the cohort, an average of around 220,000 unique TCR beta nucleotide sequences was sequenced per donor, of which about 18% were non-productive. In a later analysis, previously published TCR beta repertoires from several hundred donors were re-analyzed and high-resolution HLA genotyping was added so that TCR occurrence patterns could be studied. A later genetic analysis used genome-wide SNP genotypes for 398 of the 666 donors, treating that subset as a discovery cohort. Approximately 300 gigabases of sequencing data and approximately 85 million unique TCR sequences were included in an early release covering roughly 600 HLA-typed donors. Study-wide conclusions, independent of this receptor: Specific HLA alleles were associated with 16,951 TCR beta sequences at a false discovery rate of 0.05 in a later analysis. According to a later genetic analysis, donors in an Asian-associated ancestry cluster had fewer N-insertions in productive TCRs than the approximately 670-donor mean. In a later genetic analysis, a missense DCLRE1C variant was associated with V-gene and J-gene trimming of TCR beta chains, and the association was replicated in an independent cohort. A cluster of highly shared sequence variants was judged likely to represent a technical artifact of the sequencing pipeline. In a later analysis, most CMV-associated TCR beta chains were found to appear HLA-restricted, with HLA associations seemingly driven largely by CMV exposure. A further reported finding was that TCR beta sequences accurately predicted the HLA-A and HLA-B alleles for most subjects in the first cohort. Only TCR beta chains were sequenced in this cohort, and the absence of alpha or paired-chain data limited detectable features. The authors suggested that the approach could potentially be extended to other disease states and immunological phenotypes. A later analysis found that HLA-associated TCR beta chains were more clonally expanded and had lower generation probabilities than equally common non-associated chains. When HLA alleles, especially DR and DQ, strongly co-occurred, TCR associations were difficult to assign to individual alleles. CMV serostatus was the only immune exposure information available for the cohort. Most TCR sequences were observed very rarely across donors, whereas some public TCRs were present in many individuals. The 87-base-pair reads could not distinguish some IMGT-functional V segments, including TRBV6-2 and TRBV6-3, so those segments were excluded. In an earlier analysis of about 600 of the donors, most TCR beta V segments appeared in productive rearrangements about 90% or about 30% of the time, broadly matching IMGT annotations. In a later analysis, the rate of TCR association differed among HLA loci, with DRB1 alleles having the most associated TCRs and HLA-C alleles having the fewest. Roughly uniform sequencing depth across donors was assumed in presence/absence analyses, although this assumption may not hold. Correlated functional status among segregating V segments might be attributable to linkage disequilibrium, but an unknown experimental factor could not be ruled out. In a later analysis, several top co-occurrence clusters were reported to appear linked to parvovirus B19, influenza, CMV and Epstein-Barr virus. In the study, some 160 TCR beta chains were listed as associated with cytomegalovirus. Because counts were too low, more than 15 rarely observed V segments, including chromosome 9 orphons, were excluded from the earlier analysis of some 590 of the donors. In both the original and validation cohorts, the classifier was reported to diagnose cytomegalovirus status with high specificity and sensitivity. Because HLA typing was missing for some donors at each locus, association tests included only the typed subset. In vitro tests confirmed that a few of the cytomegalovirus-associated TCR beta chains recognize cytomegalovirus antigens.

The cohort consisted of some 730 healthy bone marrow donors. At the time of sampling, every cohort member was nominally healthy, though immune exposures that went unrecorded were likely present. The donor tested CMV seronegative and was one of the 352 seronegative cohort members. A peripheral blood sample was collected from each donor, and TCR beta sequencing was performed on peripheral blood mononuclear cells. The Qiagen DNeasy Blood Extraction Kit was used to extract genomic DNA from the blood cell samples. A distance of 12 bases separates the germline ends of V and J, which lose 2 bases and 5 bases respectively. Measured from the cysteine to the phenylalanine, the CDR3 is 13 residues long. Of the read, only the CDR3 DNA is kept; its 39 bases are in frame from base 1. For CDR1 and CDR2, the germline V gene (reference sequence) lists GTSNPN and SVGIG. A word on this clone: Its antigen is still unknown. Base qualities are not provided; no much larger clone lies one nucleotide away.

The library was prepared using the immunoSEQ multiplex PCR assay. A mixture of 60 forward primers for TCR Vbeta segments and 13 reverse primers for TCR Jbeta segments was used in the multiplex PCR. Amplification of the CDR3 region of rearranged TCR beta genes was performed with a multiplex PCR assay on genomic DNA. On the Illumina HiSeq System, the amplified TCR beta libraries were sequenced as 87-base-pair reads. As for how the authors treated the data: Across the 600 to 700 repertoires, a later analysis counted 60 million to 90 million unique TCR beta chains, roughly 11 million of which were shared by at least two donors. To remove PCR and sequencing errors, raw reads were error-corrected and collapsed into unique sequences using a nearest-neighbor algorithm that merged closely related sequences. Alignment of CDR3 sequences to IMGT reference sequences was used to assign V, D and J gene segments. For a sequence to be retained, a match of at least six nucleotides to both a V gene segment and a J gene segment was required. A rearrangement counted as productive if the CDR3 had no stop codons and remained in frame with V and J, and every other rearrangement counted as non-productive. Following IMGT convention, CDR3 was defined as the stretch from the second conserved V-encoded cysteine up to the conserved J-encoded phenylalanine. The earlier analysis of about 590 of the donors excluded sequences that lacked an unambiguous match to a single V gene segment. An earlier analysis of 550 to 650 of the donors classified V segments as functional when productive rearrangements were above 56.7% and as segregating when the standard deviation between donors was above 5%. A statistical classification framework was built to diagnose cytomegalovirus status from the catalog of TCR beta chain sequences. A later analysis assigned V and J genes by comparing TCR nucleotide sequences with IMGT/GENE-DB human TR gene sequences. In a later analysis, CDR3 sequences and most-parsimonious VDJ recombination scenarios were assigned using the TCRdist pipeline. In a later analysis, every TCR beta chain was defined by the combination of its CDR3 amino acid sequence and its V-gene family, and reads without a unique V-gene family were dropped. In a later analysis, fewer than 600 highly shared, low-generation-probability nucleotide sequences were removed to address suspected cross-contamination and a sequencing artifact. In a later analysis, a clonal expansion index was calculated for each public chain from normalized within-repertoire ranks of inferred template counts. In a later analysis, generation probabilities were computed with a VDJ recombination model fitted to out-of-frame rearrangements, and the resulting probabilities were checked against IGoR. A later analysis scored TCR-TCR, TCR-HLA and TCR-CMV co-occurrence with hypergeometric tests, applying a repertoire-size bias correction to TCR pairs. In a later analysis, false discovery rates were estimated by permuting HLA or CMV assignments 20 times. A later analysis grouped co-occurring TCRs with DBSCAN, adding TCRdist sequence similarity when clustering within HLA-allele-positive subsets. For co-occurrence clustering, repertoires with fewer than 30,000 or more than 120,000 public chains were excluded, along with five repertoires with anomalous nucleotide sharing. TCRdb took this table from immuneACCESS and kept in-frame rearrangements with V and J called. Such tables lack part of the clones; where checked against another copy, unresolved V genes explain under half of the gap, and the rest is unexplained. The D gene and trimming were derived from the DNA, and the V and J assignments and clone size from that table. For this sample the table gives 200,000 to 250,000 clones, of which approximately 85% were detected only once. The biggest ten clones account for 2.7% of the sample.

The sequence came from a woman aged 35 to 49 in good health and CMV-seronegative. The chain joins TRBV30 to TRBJ2-5, and the D gene may be TRBD2, 5 bases matching. What was sequenced was PBMCs. The CDR3 loop reads CAWSPGLRETQYF. The DNA sequence is given as TGTGCCTGGAGTCCTGGACTCAGGGAGACCCAGTACTTC.